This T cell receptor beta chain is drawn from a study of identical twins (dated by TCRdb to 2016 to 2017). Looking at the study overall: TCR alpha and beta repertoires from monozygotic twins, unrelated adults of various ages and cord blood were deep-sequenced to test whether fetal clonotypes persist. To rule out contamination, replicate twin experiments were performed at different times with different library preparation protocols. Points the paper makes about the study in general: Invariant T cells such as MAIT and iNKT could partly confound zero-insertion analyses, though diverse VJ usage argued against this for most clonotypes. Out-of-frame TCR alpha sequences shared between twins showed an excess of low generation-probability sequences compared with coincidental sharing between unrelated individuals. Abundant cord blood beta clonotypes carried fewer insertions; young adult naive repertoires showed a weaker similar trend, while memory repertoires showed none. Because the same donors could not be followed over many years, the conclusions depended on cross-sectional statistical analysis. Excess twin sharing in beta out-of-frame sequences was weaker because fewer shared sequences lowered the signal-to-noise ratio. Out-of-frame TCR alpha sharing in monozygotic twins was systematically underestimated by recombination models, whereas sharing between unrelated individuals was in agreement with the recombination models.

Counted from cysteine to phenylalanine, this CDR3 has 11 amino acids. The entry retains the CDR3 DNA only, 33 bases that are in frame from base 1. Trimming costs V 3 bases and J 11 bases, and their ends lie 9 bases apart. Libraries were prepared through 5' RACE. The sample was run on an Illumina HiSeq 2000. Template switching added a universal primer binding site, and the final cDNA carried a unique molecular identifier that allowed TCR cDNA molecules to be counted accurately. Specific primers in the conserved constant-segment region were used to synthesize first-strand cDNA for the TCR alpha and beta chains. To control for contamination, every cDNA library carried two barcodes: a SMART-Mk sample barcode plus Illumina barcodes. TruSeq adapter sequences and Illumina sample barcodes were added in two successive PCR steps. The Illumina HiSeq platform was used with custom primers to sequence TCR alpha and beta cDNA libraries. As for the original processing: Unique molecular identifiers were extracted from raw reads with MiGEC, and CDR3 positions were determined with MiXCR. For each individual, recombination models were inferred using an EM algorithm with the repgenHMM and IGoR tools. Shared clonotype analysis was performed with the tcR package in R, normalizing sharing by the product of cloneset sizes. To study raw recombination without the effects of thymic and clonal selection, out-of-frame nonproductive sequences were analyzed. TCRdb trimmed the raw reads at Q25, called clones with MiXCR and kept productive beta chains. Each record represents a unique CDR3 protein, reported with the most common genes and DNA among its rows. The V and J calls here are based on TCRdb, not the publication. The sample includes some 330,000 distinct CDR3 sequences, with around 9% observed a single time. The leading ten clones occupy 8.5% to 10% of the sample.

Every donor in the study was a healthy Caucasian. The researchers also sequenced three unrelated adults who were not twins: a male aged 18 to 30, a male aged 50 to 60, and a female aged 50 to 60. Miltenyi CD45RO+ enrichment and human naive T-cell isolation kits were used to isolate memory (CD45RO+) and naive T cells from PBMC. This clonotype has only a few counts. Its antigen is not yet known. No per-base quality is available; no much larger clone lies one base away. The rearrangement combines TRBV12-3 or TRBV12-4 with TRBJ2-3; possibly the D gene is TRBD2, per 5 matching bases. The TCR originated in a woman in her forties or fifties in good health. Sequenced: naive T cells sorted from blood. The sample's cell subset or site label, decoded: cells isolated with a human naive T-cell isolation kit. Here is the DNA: TGTGCCAGCAGTTTCAATGAGGGGCAGTATTTT. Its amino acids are CASSFNEGQYF.